This T cell receptor beta chain was sequenced during a study of breast tumors, draining lymph nodes, adjacent tissues (dated by TCRdb to about 2016). With respect to the entire study: In breast cancer patients, the study compared the TCR beta repertoires of tumor, adjacent nontumor tissue and axillary lymph nodes. The study was designed to assess the relationships and possible T-cell exchange between tumor, surrounding tissue and draining lymph node repertoires in human breast cancer. The paper's findings and limits, for the study overall: The data were considered consistent with most tumor T cells being derived from the lymph node and subsequently expanding within tumor tissue. Tumor T-cell repertoires showed less diversity than lymph node repertoires and more diversity than nontumor tissue repertoires, and tumor T-cell repertoires showed preferential V and J gene usage. In luminal-like breast cancer, tumor and nontumor tissue repertoires resembled each other significantly more than in basal-like breast cancer. Rather than being directly demonstrated, the conclusion that tumor T cells originate in lymph nodes was presented as consistent with a hypothesis.

The CDR3 measures 11 amino acids from cysteine to phenylalanine. The kept DNA is CDR3 alone, 33 bases in frame from the first base. The CDR1 and CDR2 encoded by the germline V gene are SGHAT and FQNNGV. The lymph node samples were taken from the axillary draining lymph nodes of breast cancer patients. This clonotype was seen only a few times. Its antigen remains undetermined. A much bigger clone sits one base away, suggesting this may be a read error. Sequenced on an Illumina HiSeq 2000. Multiplex PCR amplification was used to build the TCR beta chain libraries. The amplified TCR beta chain products were analyzed by high-throughput sequencing. TCRdb cleaned the public reads at Q25 with fastp, built clones with MiXCR and kept in-frame beta chains. A single entry per CDR3 protein holds the most common genes and DNA from its merged rows. This sample is represented by over 70,000 distinct CDR3 sequences; roughly 29% of them were singletons. Jointly, the top ten make up roughly 7.3% of the sample.

The sequence was obtained from a female donor with breast cancer. Some clones in this sample may be carry-over from other donors' samples. The chain is made from TRBV11-2 and TRBJ2-1, with the D call tentatively TRBD1 or TRBD2, each fitting 5 bases. Sample: axillary lymph node tissue. DNA sequence: TGTGCCAGCAGCTGGGACGATGAGCCGTTCTTC. This codes for CASSWDDEPFF.